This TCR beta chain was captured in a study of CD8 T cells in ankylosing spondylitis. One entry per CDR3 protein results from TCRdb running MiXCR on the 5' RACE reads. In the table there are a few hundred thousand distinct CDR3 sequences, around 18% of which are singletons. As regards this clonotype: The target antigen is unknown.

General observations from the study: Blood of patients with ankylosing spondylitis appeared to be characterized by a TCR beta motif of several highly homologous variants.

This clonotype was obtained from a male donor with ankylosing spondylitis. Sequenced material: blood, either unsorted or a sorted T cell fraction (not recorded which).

The CDR3 is CSVEAPRVETQYF. CDR3 nucleotide sequence: TGCAGCGTTGAGGCTCCCCGGGTGGAGACCCAGTACTTC. This chain uses TRBV29-1 with TRBJ2-5, with D unresolved. Trimming shortened V by 3 bases and J by 5 bases, and 13 bases separated the two germline ends. CDR1 is SQVTM, CDR2 ANQGSEA, per germline. The CDR3 length is 13 residues.